The 8 T cell receptor beta chains listed next were all sequenced from one sample in a study of shared T cell receptors in the human thymus. This table comes from immunoSEQ multiplex PCR, and its TCRdb copy is limited to in-frame clones, with some not included. The sample has under 700,000 clones; around three quarters are singletons. This sample was shared with a second study, whose subject was human thymus T cells.

Sequenced material: thymocytes. The receptors shown here come from a boy under three years old with a congenital heart defect.

This chain connects TRBV10-3 to TRBJ2-2; 8 bases align to TRBD2. This CDR3 region has 15 residues. Germline V gene lookup returns CDR1 ENHRY and CDR2 SYGVKD. V lost 4 bases to trimming and J lost 0 bases; unmatched junction nucleotides: 1. This CDR3 is CAISVSGANTGELFF. The CDR3 nucleotides are TGTGCCATCAGTGTTAGCGGGGCGAACACCGGGGAGCTGTTTTTT.

This clone was seen a handful of times. V and J are TRBV2 and TRBJ2-7; maybe TRBD1 (6 bases). CDR1 is SNHLY and CDR2 is FYNNEI in the germline V gene. The CDR3 length is 19 residues. Trimming removed 1 base at V and 4 bases at J, with 26 bases between. CDR3 DNA sequence: TGTGCCAGCAGTGAAGAGTCCCAGGCTCCGACAGGTTTTGAATACGAGCAGTACTTC. It is translated as CASSEESQAPTGFEYEQYF.

This clone was found once. The chain links TRBV7-8 to TRBJ2-1; TRBD2 matches at 7 bases. Germline assignment: CDR1 SGHVS and CDR2 FQNEAQ. This CDR3 has 14 amino acids. J was trimmed by 10 bases and V by 5 bases; bases with no gene match: 11. The CDR3 DNA reads as TGTGCCAGCAGCCCCACAAACGGGAGGTGGGAGCAGTTCTTC. As protein: CASSPTNGRWEQFF.

V is TRBV6-5 and J is TRBJ1-1, with D possibly matching TRBD1 (5 bases). V lost 2 bases, J lost 5 bases, and 15 bases lay in between. This CDR3 comprises 15 residues. Germline CDR1 reads MNHEY; CDR2 reads SVGAGI. CDR3 nucleotides: TGTGCCAGCAGTTACGGTCCGGAAAAGGGGACTGAAGCTTTCTTT. It encodes CASSYGPEKGTEAFF.

Turning to this clone: Other DNA sequences from this sample encode an identical CDR3 as well. This chain links TRBV4-3 with TRBJ2-7, with TRBD1 as a possible D gene (6 bases). The CDR3 has 15 residues. Trimming took 0 bases from V and 0 from J, leaving 9 bases between them. Germline V gene lookup returns CDR1 LGHNA and CDR2 YSLEER. The CDR3 bases are TGCGCCAGCAGCCAAGATCAGGGGTACTCCTACGAGCAGTACTTC. Its translation is CASSQDQGYSYEQYF.

The chain employs TRBV5-5 and TRBJ1-1; D uncertain. The germline CDR1 and CDR2 sequences are SGHKS and YYEKEE (reference sequence). Trimming took off 0 bases at V and 3 bases at J, with 6 bases between the two ends. This CDR3 region has 13 residues. Written as DNA, the CDR3 is TGTGCCAGCAGCTTGGCTCCCGACACTGAAGCTTTCTTT. It yields the protein CASSLAPDTEAFF.

Points on this clone: Additional DNA sequences in this sample encode the identical CDR3. The chain links TRBV27 to TRBJ2-1; 7 bases are shared with TRBD2. The CDR3 is 13 amino acids. From germline, CDR1 is MNHEY and CDR2 SMNVEV (reference sequence). V trimming: 0 bases; J trimming: 7 bases; junction bases outside the gene matches: 0. The CDR3 reads CASSLSGGNEQFF. CDR3 DNA: TGTGCCAGCAGTTTATCGGGGGGGAATGAGCAGTTCTTC.

This clone appeared once. The chain links TRBV30 to TRBJ1-4; 7 bases line up with TRBD1. The junction had 4 bases not matched to a gene; V was cut back by 2 bases and J by 4 bases. The germline V gene encodes CDR1 GTSNPN and CDR2 SVGIG (reference sequence). This CDR3 spans 14 amino acids. The CDR3, as DNA: TGTGCCTGGAGTCTGACAGGGAATAATGAAAAACTGTTTTTT. Translating gives CAWSLTGNNEKLFF. The full variable domain, its missing parts supplied by reference TRBV30 and TRBJ1-4, is SQTIHQWPATLVQPVGSPLSLECTVEGTSNPNLYWYRQAAGRGLQLLFYSVGIGQISSEVPQNLSASRPQDRQFILSSKKLLLSDSGFYLCAWSLTGNNEKLFFGSGTQLSVL.